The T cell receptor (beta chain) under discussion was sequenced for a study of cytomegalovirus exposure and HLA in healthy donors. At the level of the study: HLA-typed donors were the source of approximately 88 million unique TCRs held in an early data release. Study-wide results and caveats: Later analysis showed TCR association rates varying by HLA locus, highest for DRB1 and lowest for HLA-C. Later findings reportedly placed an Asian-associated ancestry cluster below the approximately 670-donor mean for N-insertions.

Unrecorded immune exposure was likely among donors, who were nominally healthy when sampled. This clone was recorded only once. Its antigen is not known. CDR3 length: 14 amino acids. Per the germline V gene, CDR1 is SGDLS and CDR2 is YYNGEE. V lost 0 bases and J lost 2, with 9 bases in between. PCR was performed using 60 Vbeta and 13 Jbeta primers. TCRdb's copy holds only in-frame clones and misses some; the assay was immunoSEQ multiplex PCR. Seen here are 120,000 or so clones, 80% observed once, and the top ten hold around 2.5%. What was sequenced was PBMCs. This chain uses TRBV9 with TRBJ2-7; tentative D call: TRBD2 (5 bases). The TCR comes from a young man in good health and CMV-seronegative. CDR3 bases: TGTGCCAGCAGCGTAGCCGGGAATGCCTACGAGCAGTACTTC. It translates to CASSVAGNAYEQYF. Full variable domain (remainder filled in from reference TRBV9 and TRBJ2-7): DSGVTQTPKHLITATGQRVTLRCSPRSGDLSVYWYQQSLDQGLQFLIQYYNGEERAKGNILERFSAQQFPDLHSELNLSSLELGDSALYFCASSVAGNAYEQYFGPGTRLTVT.